What follows is one T cell receptor (beta chain) and its context. Its antigen specificity is not known. The input lacks base qualities; no much larger clone sits a single base away. The CDR3 holds 14 amino acids from the cysteine to the phenylalanine. Just the 42-base CDR3 DNA is kept, in frame starting at base 1. V and J are truncated by 2 bases and 7 bases respectively, leaving an intervening sequence of 12 bases. CDR1 and CDR2 were assigned from the germline V gene as SNHLY and FYNNEI. TCRbeta CDR3 regions were amplified from genomic DNA using the immunoSEQ Assay, a bias-controlled multiplex PCR. The authors processed their data as follows. Nucleated cell counts per sample were estimated from amplification of reference gene primers within the assay. To quantify the absolute abundance of each unique TCRbeta CDR3 rearrangement, sequence reads were collapsed and filtered. Productive Simpson clonality was computed per sample as the square root of Simpson's diversity index over productive rearrangements. The table comes from immuneACCESS by way of TCRdb, which keeps in-frame sequences with V and J called. Part of the clones is missing from these tables; in studies checked, under half for an unresolved V gene and the rest for unknown reasons. For V, J and clone size, that table is used; D and trimming come from the DNA. This sample lists approximately 300,000 clones; about 89% were detected once. The top ten clones comprise about 5.2% of the sample.

This record comes from a study of blood T cell repertoires in COVID-19 (dated by TCRdb to about 2020). For the wider study: Samples from collaborators originated in the United States, Italy and Spain and spanned both the acute and convalescent phases of COVID-19. Samples were obtained from the ongoing ImmuneRACE study (first 160 participants) and from over 1,000 subjects provided by 6 global collaborators. The prospective study material was composed of cDNA or gDNA derived from T cells, B-cell-depleted T cells, or PBMCs. HLA class I and class II types, where available, came from metadata supplied by the sample provider rather than from assay-based typing. Subjects who had been exposed to COVID-19, were actively infected with it, or had recovered from it provided the deeply sampled blood TCRbeta repertoires that made up the dataset. The repertoires were released in a freely available public database intended as a resource for research on the immune response to SARS-CoV-2. Sample metadata almost always included a de-identified subject ID, COVID-19 status, age in years and sex. Findings and caveats that apply to the study as a whole: The quantity of clinical and demographic metadata differed by source and by participant and was supplied without curation.

Participants in the prospective study were aged roughly 18 to 89 years, lived in under 30 United States geographic areas, and enrolled through a virtual design. Cohort assignment in the prospective study relied on participant-reported clinical history from a screening survey and a study questionnaire. For ImmuneRACE Cohort 3, a participant was defined as recovered based on two consecutive negative NP/OP PCR tests, clearance by a healthcare professional, or resolution of symptoms. Each participant in the prospective study had whole blood, serum and a nasopharyngeal or oropharyngeal swab collected by mobile phlebotomists. Participants in the prospective study had the option to provide additional blood draws and questionnaires over a roughly two-month period. Prospective study blood samples were shipped either frozen or at room temperature before DNA extraction.

Sequencing was performed on PBMCs or T cells enriched from blood (not recorded which). The clonotype originates from a man aged 55 to 70 who had recovered from COVID-19. This chain joins TRBV2 to TRBJ1-5; a confident D gene designation cannot be given. The bases are TGTGCCAGCAGTGAACAGGCCCAGGCCCAGCCCCAGCATTTT. This encodes CASSEQAQAQPQHF.